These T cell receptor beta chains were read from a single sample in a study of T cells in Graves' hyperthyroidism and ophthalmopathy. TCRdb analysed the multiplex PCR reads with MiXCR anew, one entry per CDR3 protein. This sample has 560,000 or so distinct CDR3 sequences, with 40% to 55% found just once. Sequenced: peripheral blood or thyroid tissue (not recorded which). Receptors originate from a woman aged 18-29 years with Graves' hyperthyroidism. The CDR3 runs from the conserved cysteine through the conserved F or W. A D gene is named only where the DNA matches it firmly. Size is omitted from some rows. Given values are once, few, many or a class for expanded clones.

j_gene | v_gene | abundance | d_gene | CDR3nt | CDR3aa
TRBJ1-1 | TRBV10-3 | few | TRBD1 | TGTGCCAGCAGTTTCGACACCCGGGGACAGGAAGCTTTCTTT | CASSFDTRGQEAFF
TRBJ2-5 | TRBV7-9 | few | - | TGTGCCAGCAGCTTATGGACTTTACAAGAGACCCAGTACTTC | CASSLWTLQETQYF
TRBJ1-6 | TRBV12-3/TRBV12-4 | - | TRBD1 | TGTGCCAGCAGTTTAGTTACGGGGGACAGGGAATCACCCCCCCACTTT | CASSLVTGDRESPPHF
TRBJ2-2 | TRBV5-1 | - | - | TGCGCCAGCAAGGGTAGCAACACGAACACCGGGGAGCTGTTTTTT | CASKGSNTNTGELFF
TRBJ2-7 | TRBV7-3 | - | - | TGTGCCAGCAGTCCGGGCGGGACAGTTTCCTACGAGCAGTACTTC | CASSPGGTVSYEQYF
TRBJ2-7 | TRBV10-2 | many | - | TGCGCCAGCAGTGACGGGGAGTCCTACGAGCAGTACTTC | CASSDGESYEQYF
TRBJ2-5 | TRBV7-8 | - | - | TGTGCCAGCAGCTTAGCGGGTAGCACAATGCAAGAGACCCAGTACTTC | CASSLAGSTMQETQYF
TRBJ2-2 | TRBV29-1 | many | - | TGCAGCGTTGGAGGTCAGACTTACACCGGGGAGCTGTTTTTT | CSVGGQTYTGELFF
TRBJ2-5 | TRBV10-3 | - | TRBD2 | TGTGCCATCAGTGACGGGACTAGCGGGAGTCAAGAGACCCAGTACTTC | CAISDGTSGSQETQYF
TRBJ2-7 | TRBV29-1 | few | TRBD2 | TGCAGCGTTGAAGTCCTAGCGGGAGTTTCCGAGCAGTACTTC | CSVEVLAGVSEQYF
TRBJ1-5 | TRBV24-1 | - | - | TGTGCCACCAGTGATGCAGGGACGTGGCAGCCCCAGCATTTT | CATSDAGTWQPQHF
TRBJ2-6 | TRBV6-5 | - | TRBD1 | TGTGCCAGCAGCTACTCGCGGGACAGGTTAGTCCCTGGGGCCAACGTCCTGACTTTC | CASSYSRDRLVPGANVLTF
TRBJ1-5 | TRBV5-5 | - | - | TGTGCCAGCAGCTTGTTGGTGACCCGGCCCCAGCATTTT | CASSLLVTRPQHF
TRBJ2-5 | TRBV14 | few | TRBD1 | TGTGCCAGCAGCCAGCAGACAGGGGCAGAGACCCAGTACTTC | CASSQQTGAETQYF
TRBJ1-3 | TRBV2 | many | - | TGTGCCAGCACTGGAAACACCATATATTTT | CASTGNTIYF
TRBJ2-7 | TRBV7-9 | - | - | TGTGCCAGCACCGTAAGGTTAGGGGCCTCCTACGAGCAGTACTTC | CASTVRLGASYEQYF
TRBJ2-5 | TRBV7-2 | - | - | TGTGCCAGCAGCTTACGGGTGGGAGGGACCCAGTACTTC | CASSLRVGGTQYF
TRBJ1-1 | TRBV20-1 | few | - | TGCAGTGCTAGCGGACAGACTGAAGCTTTCTTT | CSASGQTEAFF
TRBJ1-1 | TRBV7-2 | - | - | TGTGCCAGCAGTTTATACGATGGGACTGAAGCTTTCTTT | CASSLYDGTEAFF
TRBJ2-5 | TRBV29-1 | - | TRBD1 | TGCAGCACCTTATCGGGGACAGGGGACTGGGAGACCCAGTACTTC | CSTLSGTGDWETQYF
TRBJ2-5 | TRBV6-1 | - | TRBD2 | TGTGCCAGCAGTGAACTGGGGCGGGAGGGGGGCCAAGAGACCCAGTACTTC | CASSELGREGGQETQYF
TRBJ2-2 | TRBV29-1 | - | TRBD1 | TGCAGCGTTAGGGCAGGGGGTGGCAGGACGAACACCGGGGAGCTGTTTTTT | CSVRAGGGRTNTGELFF
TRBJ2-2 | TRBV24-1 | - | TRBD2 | TGTGCCAGCAGCGGGGGAAATATGAACACCGGGGAGCTGTTTTTT | CASSGGNMNTGELFF
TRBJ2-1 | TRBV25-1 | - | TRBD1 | TGTGCCAGCAGTGGAAGTAACAGGGGCCCCTATGAGCAGTTCTTC | CASSGSNRGPYEQFF
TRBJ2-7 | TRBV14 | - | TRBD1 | TGTGCCAGCAGCCAGGACAGGGTAAGCTCCTACGAGCAGTACTTC | CASSQDRVSSYEQYF
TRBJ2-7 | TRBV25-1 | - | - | TGTGCCAGCAGTCGGGGCGTTACCGAGCAGTACTTC | CASSRGVTEQYF
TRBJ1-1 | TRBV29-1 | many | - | TGCAGCGTTGAAGATCAAGGAGGGGAAGCTTTCTTT | CSVEDQGGEAFF
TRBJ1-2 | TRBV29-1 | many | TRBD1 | TGCAGCGCCGTGGACAGGTCCCCACACGGCTACACCTTC | CSAVDRSPHGYTF
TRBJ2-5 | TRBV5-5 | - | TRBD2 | TGTGCCAGCAGCCGGGGACTAGCGGGTGGCGTCCTTCAAGAGACCCAGTACTTC | CASSRGLAGGVLQETQYF
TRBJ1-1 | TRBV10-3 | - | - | TGTGCCATCAGTGAGTCTTCGACAGAGAACACTGAAGCTTTCTTT | CAISESSTENTEAFF
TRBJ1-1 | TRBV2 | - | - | TGTGCCAGCAGTGAAGAGGTGGGACTGTTCCCAAGGGCCAAAGCTTTCTTT | CASSEEVGLFPRAKAFF
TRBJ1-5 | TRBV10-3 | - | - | TGTGCCAGCAGTTACTCGTTTTTCAGTAGTCTCGATCAGCCCCAGCATTTT | CASSYSFFSSLDQPQHF
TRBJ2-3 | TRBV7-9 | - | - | TGTGCCAGCAGCTTACGAACAGGGTCTGCAGATACGCAGTATTTT | CASSLRTGSADTQYF
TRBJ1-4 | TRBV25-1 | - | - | TGTGCCAGCTCACCGGGCGAGGAAAAACTGTTTTTT | CASSPGEEKLFF
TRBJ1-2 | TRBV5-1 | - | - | TGCGCCAGCAGCTCTCGGGACGGGGCATATGGCTACACCTTC | CASSSRDGAYGYTF
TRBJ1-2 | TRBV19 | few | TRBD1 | TGTGCCAGTAGACGAGCCGGGACAGGGGAAGTCTATGGCTACACCTTC | CASRRAGTGEVYGYTF
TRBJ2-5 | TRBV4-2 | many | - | TGTGCCAGCAGCCAAGATCGGGGCAGGGAGACCCAGTACTTC | CASSQDRGRETQYF
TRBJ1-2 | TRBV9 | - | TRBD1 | TGTGCCAGCAGCGTAGTCAGGACAGGGTCTTATGGCTACACCTTC | CASSVVRTGSYGYTF
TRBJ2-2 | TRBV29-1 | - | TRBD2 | TGCAGCGTTGAATTGGGAGGGGCGAACACCGGGGAGCTGTTTTTT | CSVELGGANTGELFF
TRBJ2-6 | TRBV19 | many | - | TGTGCCACCAGTTCAACAGAGGGGGCCAACGTCCTGACTTTC | CATSSTEGANVLTF
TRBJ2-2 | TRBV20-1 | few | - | TGCAGTGCTATCGGTTCCGGGGAGCTGTTTTTT | CSAIGSGELFF
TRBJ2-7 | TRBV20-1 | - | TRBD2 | TGCAGTGCCCCATGGAGCGGGGGTTACTCCTACGAGCAGTACTTC | CSAPWSGGYSYEQYF
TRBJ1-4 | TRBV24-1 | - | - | TGTGCCACCAGTGATCCCCGGGGGGAACTGTTTTTT | CATSDPRGELFF
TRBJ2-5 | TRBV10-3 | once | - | TGTGGCATCAGTGACGGGCGGCAAGAGACCCAGTACTTC | CGISDGRQETQYF
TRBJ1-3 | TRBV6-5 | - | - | TGTGCCAGCAGTTACCCCCTCAGGGGTGGAAACACCATATATTTT | CASSYPLRGGNTIYF